Below are 9 T cell receptor beta chains sequenced from a single sample in a study of control samples from healthy donors and cancer patients. Generated by immunoSEQ multiplex PCR, the TCRdb table keeps only in-frame clones and is missing some. The sample lists approximately 150,000 clones, 80% to 95% occurring once. Sequenced input: blood. Receptor source: a man aged 25-40 years in good health.

The chain has TRBV10-3 and TRBJ2-1, with TRBD2 identical over 10 bases. Looked up from germline, CDR1 is ENHRY and CDR2 is SYGVKD. Trimming at V came to 6 bases and at J to 4 bases, leaving 3 bases not matched to a gene. The CDR3 loop spans 14 amino acids. The CDR3 region is CAIRAGGEYNEQFF. CDR3 bases: TGTGCCATCAGAGCGGGGGGGGAATACAATGAGCAGTTCTTC.

This sequence joins TRBV7-3 and TRBJ2-1; TRBD2 matches 7 bases. There are 19 residues in the CDR3. V trimming: 2 bases; J trimming: 5 bases; junction bases outside the gene matches: 18. Germline V gives CDR1 SGHTA, CDR2 FQGTGA. The CDR3 sequence: CASSLLGGELGGRNNEQFF. The CDR3 DNA reads as TGTGCCAGCAGCTTACTCGGAGGCGAACTCGGGGGGAGAAACAATGAGCAGTTCTTC.

The chain is built from TRBV30 and TRBJ1-2; 7 bases match TRBD1. This CDR3 spans 14 amino acids. CDR1 GTSNPN and CDR2 SVGIG come from the germline V gene (reference sequence). V lost 3 bases, J lost 4 bases, and 8 bases stayed unmatched. CDR3 protein: CAWSVESGGYGYTF. The CDR3 DNA reads TGTGCCTGGAGCGTAGAGTCAGGGGGCTATGGCTACACCTTC.

CDR3: CASSYETGAPDTGELFF. In nucleotides, the CDR3 is TGCGCCAGCAGCTATGAGACAGGGGCGCCGGACACCGGGGAGCTGTTTTTT. The rearrangement uses TRBV5-1 and TRBJ2-2; 8 bases fit TRBD1. Germline CDR1 is SGHRS and CDR2 is YFSETQ. The CDR3 has 17 amino acids. The junction had 10 bases not matched to a gene; V was cut back by 3 bases and J by 3 bases.

V is TRBV5-1 and J is TRBJ1-2; tentative D call: TRBD1 (5 bases). The CDR3 covers 15 residues. The germline CDR1 and CDR2 sequences are SGHRS and YFSETQ. Deletions cut 2 bases from V and 6 bases from J, with 17 bases between. The CDR3 DNA is TGCGCCAGCAGCTTTCAGTCCCCTGGGGGAGATGGCTACACCTTC. Its translation: CASSFQSPGGDGYTF.

Note on this clone: This specimen includes other DNA sequences encoding the same CDR3. V gene TRBV5-6 combines with J gene TRBJ1-1, with D unresolved. This CDR3 contains 13 residues. Trimming left V 0 bases short and J 2 bases short, with 5 bases between. Germline values: CDR1 SGHDT, CDR2 YYEEEE. CDR3 nucleotides: TGTGCCAGCAGCTTGGGGGGTAACACTGAAGCTTTCTTT. This translates into CASSLGGNTEAFF.

The chain carries TRBV6-5 and TRBJ2-7; 7 nucleotides align to TRBD2. Unmatched junction bases numbered 6, after V lost 4 bases and J lost 3 bases. This CDR3 has 14 residues. CDR1 and CDR2 from the germline V gene are MNHEY and SVGAGI. The CDR3 DNA is TGTGCCAGCAGTTCCGGACTAGGAGTCTACGAGCAGTACTTC. This encodes CASSSGLGVYEQYF.

The chain recombines TRBV7-9 with TRBJ1-1; maybe TRBD1 (6 bases). CDR3 length equals 13 residues. Germline V gene lookup returns CDR1 SEHNR and CDR2 FQNEAQ (reference sequence). V was pared by 11 bases and J by 1 base, with 14 bases between. The CDR3 reads CAVGPRGNTEAFF. The DNA of the CDR3 is TGTGCCGTTGGTCCCAGGGGGAACACTGAAGCTTTCTTT. The full variable domain, completed using reference TRBV7-9 and TRBJ1-1, is DTGVSQNPRHKITKRGQNVTFRCDPISEHNRLYWYRQTLGQGPEFLTYFQNEAQLEKSRLLSDRFSAERPKGSFSTLEIQRTEQGDSAMYLCAVGPRGNTEAFFGQGTRLTVV.

This sequence joins TRBV2 and TRBJ2-3, with TRBD2 as a possible D gene (6 bases). The CDR3 spans 14 residues. V lost 6 bases, J lost 0 bases, and 10 bases lay in between. Looked up from germline, CDR1 is SNHLY and CDR2 is FYNNEI. This chain's CDR3 is CASRGGTSTDTQYF. The CDR3 coding sequence is TGTGCCAGCAGGGGTGGGACTAGCACAGATACGCAGTATTTT.